The 25 T cell receptor beta chains below come from one sample, sequenced in a study of cytomegalovirus exposure and HLA in healthy donors. PCR employed 60 Vbeta and 13 Jbeta primers. The assay was immunoSEQ multiplex PCR, and TCRdb's table has in-frame clones only and misses some. The table shows some 150,000 clones, with around 69% occurring only once. Specimen: PBMCs. All receptors come from a woman in her twenties or thirties in good health and CMV-seronegative.

The V gene is TRBV2, the J gene TRBJ1-3; D uncertain. With 10 bases removed from V and 4 bases from J, the gap between germline ends came to 20 bases. The CDR3 runs to 15 residues. CDR1 and CDR2 (germline): SNHLY, FYNNEI. CDR3 DNA: TGTGCCAACTCACGGGAGGGTAACAAGGGAAACACCATATATTTT. It is translated as CANSREGNKGNTIYF.

The chain employs TRBV15 and TRBJ2-1; TRBD2 matches 9 bases. This CDR3 has 15 amino acids. Looked up from germline, CDR1 is LNHNV and CDR2 is YYDKDF (reference sequence). The V and J ends lost 5 bases and 3 bases, in that order; junction bases with no gene match: 5. In DNA form, the CDR3 reads TGTGCCACCAGCCCTGCGGGAGGGGTCTACAATGAGCAGTTCTTC. Protein: CATSPAGGVYNEQFF. Variable domain in full (rest from reference TRBV15 and TRBJ2-1): DAMVIQNPRYQVTQFGKPVTLSCSQTLNHNVMYWYQQKSSQAPKLLFHYYDKDFNNEADTPDNFQSRRPNTSFCFLDIRSPGLGDTAMYLCATSPAGGVYNEQFFGPGTRLTVL.

Comments on this clone: At one of its ends the junction is not consistent with the germline gene, which may arise from a read error. This chain joins TRBV7-9 and TRBJ2-7, with D perhaps TRBD1 (6 bases). CDR3 length: 14 amino acids. Germline CDR1 is SEHNR and CDR2 is FQNEAQ (reference sequence). CDR3 bases: TGTTCCAGCAGCGCTGGACAGCAGTCCTACGAGCAGTACTTC. Translation: CSSSAGQQSYEQYF.

The V call is TRBV7-9, the J call TRBJ1-5; 9 nucleotides line up with TRBD1. Germline trimming cut 3 bases from V and 1 base from J; bases unmatched to any gene: 4. The germline CDR1 and CDR2 sequences are SEHNR and FQNEAQ (reference sequence). The CDR3 sequence is 16 residues long. The DNA for the CDR3 is TGTGCCAGCAGCTTCTCGGGACAGGGCAGCAATCAGCCCCAGCATTTT. It codes for CASSFSGQGSNQPQHF.

The genes are TRBV6-5 and TRBJ2-2, with D unclear. Germline CDR1 reads MNHEY; CDR2 reads SVGAGI. With 2 bases removed from V and 3 bases from J, the gap between germline ends came to 13 bases. The CDR3 totals 16 residues. CDR3 residues: CASSYTPSPHTGELFF. The CDR3, as DNA: TGTGCCAGCAGTTACACCCCGAGCCCACACACCGGGGAGCTGTTTTTT.

This chain uses TRBV5-1 with TRBJ2-2, with D possibly being TRBD2 (5 bases). Germline V gene lookup returns CDR1 SGHRS and CDR2 YFSETQ. The CDR3 contains 15 residues. V lost 0 bases and J lost 6, with 12 bases in between. The CDR3 DNA reads TGCGCCAGCAGCTTGGATACGGGGTACGCCGGGGAGCTGTTTTTT. Translated: CASSLDTGYAGELFF.

This clone came up once. This chain links TRBV2 with TRBJ2-7, with D tentatively TRBD2 (6 bases). Trimming shortened V by 6 bases and J by 2 bases, and 23 bases separated the two germline ends. The CDR3 is 17 amino acids. The germline V gene encodes CDR1 SNHLY and CDR2 FYNNEI. The CDR3 spells CASREGLPGMGTYEQYF. In nucleotides, the CDR3 is TGTGCCAGCAGGGAGGGGTTACCGGGGATGGGGACCTACGAGCAGTACTTC.

V gene TRBV5-1 combines with J gene TRBJ1-6, with D hard to call. Germline CDR1 is SGHRS and CDR2 is YFSETQ. This CDR3 is built from 16 residues. Trimming removed 0 bases at V and 5 bases at J, with 12 bases between. The CDR3 nucleotides are TGCGCCAGCAGCTTGGGGTGGACTACAAATAATTCACCCCTCCACTTT. Amino acids: CASSLGWTTNNSPLHF.

V is TRBV21-1 and J is TRBJ1-5. TRBV21-1 is classified as a pseudogene. The CDR3 totals 15 residues. CDR3 in amino acids: CASSTRGQHNQPQHF. The CDR3 bases are TGTGCCAGCAGCACAAGAGGTCAGCACAATCAGCCCCAGCATTTT.

This clone was seen once. V gene TRBV4-2 combines with J gene TRBJ2-7, with D perhaps matching TRBD2 (6 bases). Germline V gene data show CDR1 as LGHNA and CDR2 as YNFKEQ. This CDR3 comprises 13 residues. The V end lost 4 bases, the J end lost 3 bases, and 10 bases lay between the germline ends. The chain's CDR3 is CASSRDSNYEQYF. The CDR3 DNA is TGTGCCAGCAGCCGGGACTCGAACTACGAGCAGTACTTC.

This clone was counted a single time. The rearrangement links TRBV2 to TRBJ2-7; D may be TRBD2 (5 bases). Germline values: CDR1 SNHLY, CDR2 FYNNEI. There are 11 residues in the CDR3. V lost 7 bases to trimming and J lost 6 bases, with 10 bases between them. CDR3 nucleotides: TGTGCCAGCAATCCGGGGTCCGAGCAGTACTTC. Translated: CASNPGSEQYF.

V is TRBV2 and J is TRBJ2-1, with 10 bases that match TRBD2. The CDR3 is made up of 18 amino acids. Unmatched junction bases numbered 15, after V lost 7 bases and J lost 3 bases. The germline V gene encodes CDR1 SNHLY and CDR2 FYNNEI. The CDR3 loop reads CASTPSPWTSGHYNEQFF. For the CDR3, the DNA is TGTGCCAGCACCCCTTCCCCCTGGACTAGCGGACACTACAATGAGCAGTTCTTC. Full variable domain (outside the CDR3, taken from reference TRBV2 and TRBJ2-1): EPEVTQTPSHQVTQMGQEVILRCVPISNHLYFYWYRQILGQKVEFLVSFYNNEISEKSEIFDDQFSVERPDGSNFTLKIRSTKLEDSAMYFCASTPSPWTSGHYNEQFFGPGTRLTVL.

The chain links TRBV4-2 to TRBJ2-1; TRBD2 aligns across 8 bases. Looked up from germline, CDR1 is LGHNA and CDR2 is YNFKEQ. This CDR3 is built from 16 residues. With V trimmed by 0 bases and J by 8 bases, 9 bases remained unmatched. The CDR3: CASSQEGLAAWDEQFF. In nucleotides, the CDR3 is TGTGCCAGCAGCCAAGAAGGACTAGCAGCCTGGGATGAGCAGTTCTTC.

This clone was seen a few times. The rearrangement uses TRBV11-1 and TRBJ1-6, with TRBD1 identical over 9 bases. Germline CDR1 and CDR2: SGHAT and FQDESV (reference sequence). The V segment lost 8 bases and the J segment 7 bases; nucleotides outside the gene matches: 12. The CDR3 extends over 16 amino acids. The CDR3: CASAITSDRGNSPLHF. The DNA of the CDR3 is TGTGCCAGCGCCATAACTTCGGACAGGGGAAATTCACCCCTCCACTTT.

CDR3 sequence (DNA): TGTGCCAGCAGTGGGGGGGGACCTAATCAGCCCCAGCATTTT. Protein product: CASSGGGPNQPQHF. The chain joins TRBV28 to TRBJ1-5, with a possible D match to TRBD1 (5 bases). With 5 bases removed from V and 4 bases from J, the gap between germline ends came to 12 bases. Germline V gives CDR1 MDHEN, CDR2 SYDVKM. CDR3 length: 14 amino acids.

This clone appeared a single time. The chain links TRBV6-4 to TRBJ1-6, with no clear D. The CDR3 totals 13 residues. Germline V gene data show CDR1 as MRHNA and CDR2 as SNTAGT. Trimming left V 2 bases short and J 10 bases short, with 9 bases between. The CDR3 is CASSDSLESPLHF. The CDR3 nucleotides read TGTGCCAGCAGTGACAGTTTGGAGTCACCCCTCCACTTT.

The chain couples TRBV7-3 to TRBJ2-7, with 7 nucleotides matching TRBD2. CDR1 is SGHTA, CDR2 FQGTGA, per germline. With 3 bases clipped from V and 3 bases from J, the junction kept 5 bases outside the gene matches. The CDR3 loop spans 14 amino acids. This chain's CDR3 is CASSLASGNYEQYF. The CDR3 bases are TGTGCCAGCAGCTTGGCCAGCGGGAACTACGAGCAGTACTTC. The full variable domain, in which reference TRBV7-3 and TRBJ2-7 provide the parts outside the CDR3, is GAGVSQTPSNKVTEKGKYVELRCDPISGHTALYWYRQSLGQGPEFLIYFQGTGAADDSGLPNDRFFAVRPEGSVSTLKIQRTERGDSAVYLCASSLASGNYEQYFGPGTRLTVT.

Points on this clone: An end of the junction differs from the germline gene, which may be a read error. The chain combines TRBV2 with TRBJ1-4; 7 nucleotides agree with TRBD1. Germline V gives CDR1 SNHLY, CDR2 FYNNEI. This CDR3 has 12 residues. CDR3 DNA sequence: TGTGCCAGCAGTTCCTCTGCCGGGACAGCAAATTTT. Translating it yields CASSSSAGTANF.

This clone has a single count. This chain joins TRBV2 and TRBJ1-6, with D unresolved. The germline V gene encodes CDR1 SNHLY and CDR2 FYNNEI. Between the trimmed V and J ends, which lost 9 bases and 9 bases, there was a span of 12 bases. The length of the CDR3 is 12 residues. The CDR3 here is CASAFWSSPLHF. The CDR3 DNA is TGTGCCAGTGCCTTCTGGAGTTCACCCCTCCACTTT.

This clone occurred a few times. J is TRBJ2-7 and V is TRBV13, with 8 bases identical to TRBD2. Germline V gene data show CDR1 as PRHDT and CDR2 as FYEKMQ (reference sequence). Trimming cost V 3 bases and J 7 bases; bases outside gene matches: 5. The CDR3 length is 13 residues. Written as DNA, the CDR3 is TGTGCCAGCAGCTTTCAGCGGGAGTGGGAGCAGTACTTC. Translating gives CASSFQREWEQYF.

The gene calls are TRBV5-6 and TRBJ1-6; TRBD1 aligns across 10 bases. V shed 5 bases, J shed 10 bases, and the junction held 6 bases outside the gene matches. Per the germline V gene, CDR1 is SGHDT and CDR2 is YYEEEE. This CDR3 comprises 14 residues. The CDR3 DNA follows: TGTGCCAGCAGACCCGGGACAGGGGAATCACCCCTCCACTTT. Translating gives CASRPGTGESPLHF.

The chain couples TRBV5-4 to TRBJ2-7; 8 bases fit TRBD2. Losses at the gene ends were 2 bases for V and 2 bases for J; bases not matched to a gene: 6. The CDR3 extends over 15 amino acids. Per germline, CDR1 SGHNT and CDR2 YYREEE (reference sequence). The CDR3 nucleotides read TGTGCCAGCAGCTTACTTAGCGGGAACGCCTACGAGCAGTACTTC. It encodes CASSLLSGNAYEQYF. Full variable domain (outside the CDR3, taken from reference TRBV5-4 and TRBJ2-7): ETGVTQSPTHLIKTRGQQVTLRCSSQSGHNTVSWYQQALGQGPQFIFQYYREEENGRGNFPPRFSGLQFPNYSSELNVNALELDDSALYLCASSLLSGNAYEQYFGPGTRLTVT.

The DNA for the CDR3 is TGTGCCAGCAGCTTGGAGACAGGGGGAACTGAAGCTTTCTTT. Residues: CASSLETGGTEAFF. V usage is TRBV5-5 and J usage is TRBJ1-1, with 9 bases identical to TRBD1. CDR1 is SGHKS, CDR2 YYEKEE, per germline (reference sequence). The CDR3 runs 14 residues. Germline trimming cut 0 bases from V and 5 bases from J; bases unmatched to any gene: 2.

This sequence joins TRBV9 and TRBJ2-5; 7 bases map to TRBD2. The ends lost 4 bases at V and 3 bases at J; junction bases unmatched: 6. Germline V gives CDR1 SGDLS, CDR2 YYNGEE. The CDR3 has 14 residues. CDR3 loop: CASSSSAGEETQYF. CDR3 sequence (DNA): TGTGCCAGCAGCTCCTCCGCGGGGGAAGAGACCCAGTACTTC.

This sequence joins TRBV29-1 and TRBJ2-3; 11 positions agree with TRBD2. The CDR3 totals 14 residues. V shed 6 bases and J 1 base; nucleotides not matched to a gene: 3. CDR1 and CDR2 (germline): SQVTM, ANQGSEA. CDR3 region: CSVVAGGGTDTQYF. CDR3 DNA: TGCAGCGTCGTAGCGGGAGGGGGCACAGATACGCAGTATTTT.